What follows is one T cell receptor (beta chain) and its context. Its antigen is not yet known. No clone much larger than this one lies a single base away; base qualities are absent. These data belong to a study of blood T cell repertoires in COVID-19 (dated by TCRdb to the early 2020s). Regarding the study in general: The collaborator samples originated in the United States, Italy and Spain and spanned the acute and convalescent phases of COVID-19. Subjects who had been exposed to COVID-19, were actively infected with it, or had recovered from it provided the deeply sampled blood TCRbeta repertoires that made up the dataset. Where available, HLA class I and class II types were obtained from metadata supplied by the sample provider rather than from assay-based typing. Nearly every sample came with metadata listing a de-identified subject ID, COVID-19 status, age in years and sex. The prospective study material was composed of cDNA or gDNA derived from T cells, B-cell-depleted T cells, or PBMCs. The repertoires were released in a freely available public database meant as a resource for research on the immune response to SARS-CoV-2. Samples came from the ongoing ImmuneRACE study (first 160 participants) plus 1,254 subjects from 6 global collaborators.

V is pared back by 4 bases and J by 3 bases, with 13 bases lying between the germline termini. The germline V gene yields SGHTA for CDR1 and FQGNSA for CDR2. The CDR3 numbers 14 residues from cysteine through phenylalanine. Only the CDR3 portion is preserved as DNA: 42 bases, with reading frame beginning at the first base. TCRbeta CDR3 regions were amplified from genomic DNA by means of the immunoSEQ Assay, a bias-controlled multiplex PCR. The source study handled its data this way. The number of nucleated cells in each sample was estimated from the amplification of reference gene primers within the assay. To quantify the absolute abundance of each unique TCRbeta CDR3 rearrangement, sequence reads were collapsed and filtered. For each sample, productive Simpson clonality was calculated as the square root of Simpson's diversity index over productive rearrangements. TCRdb took over this immuneACCESS table, retaining in-frame rearrangements with V and J assigned. Such tables are incomplete; in checked studies, under half of the missing clones stem from an unresolved V gene, and the remainder is unexplained. V and J calls and clone size are those listed in that table; D and trimming were worked out from the DNA. The sample contains about 60,000 clones, around nine tenths of them found a single time. The ten largest clones capture about 4% of the sample.

Overall study outcomes, separate from this receptor: The amount of clinical and demographic metadata varied by source and participant and was provided uncurated.

Whole blood was collected in K2EDTA tubes by collaborating institutions according to the institutions' own protocols. For TCRbeta analysis, collaborators shipped samples in one of three forms: frozen whole blood, isolated PBMCs, or DNA extracted from either of those sample types. This receptor was obtained from a man in his 70s with acute or convalescent COVID-19. Sequencing used peripheral blood. Recombination linked TRBV7-2 to TRBJ2-7; D gene: possibly TRBD2, on 6 matching bases. The CDR3 has the sequence CASSSDGTHYEQYF. The nucleotide sequence is given as TGTGCCAGCAGCTCCGACGGGACTCACTACGAGCAGTACTTC.